This T cell receptor beta chain was sequenced for a study of cytomegalovirus exposure and HLA in healthy donors. This clone was seen more than once but under ten times. Its antigen is as yet unknown. The PCR made use of 60 Vbeta and 13 Jbeta primers. Clones were sequenced by immunoSEQ multiplex PCR, and TCRdb holds only the in-frame ones, with some missing. The sample holds 85,000 to 120,000 clones; over 70% are singletons and the top ten take roughly 2.8%. Overall study results and limits: A reported reduction in N-insertions relative to the roughly 700-donor mean was seen in an Asian-associated ancestry cluster in a later analysis.

The CDR3 is 16 residues long. Trimming at V came to 5 bases and at J to 3 bases, leaving 8 bases not matched to a gene. Germline CDR1 LNHDA, CDR2 SQIVND (reference sequence). The V call is TRBV19, the J call TRBJ2-3, with 10 positions matching TRBD2. The receptor was isolated from a female donor in good health and CMV-seronegative. The sequencing input was PBMCs. The CDR3 DNA follows: TGTGCCAGTAGTCCACAGCGGGAGGGAGGTACAGATACGCAGTATTTT. The encoded protein is CASSPQREGGTDTQYF.